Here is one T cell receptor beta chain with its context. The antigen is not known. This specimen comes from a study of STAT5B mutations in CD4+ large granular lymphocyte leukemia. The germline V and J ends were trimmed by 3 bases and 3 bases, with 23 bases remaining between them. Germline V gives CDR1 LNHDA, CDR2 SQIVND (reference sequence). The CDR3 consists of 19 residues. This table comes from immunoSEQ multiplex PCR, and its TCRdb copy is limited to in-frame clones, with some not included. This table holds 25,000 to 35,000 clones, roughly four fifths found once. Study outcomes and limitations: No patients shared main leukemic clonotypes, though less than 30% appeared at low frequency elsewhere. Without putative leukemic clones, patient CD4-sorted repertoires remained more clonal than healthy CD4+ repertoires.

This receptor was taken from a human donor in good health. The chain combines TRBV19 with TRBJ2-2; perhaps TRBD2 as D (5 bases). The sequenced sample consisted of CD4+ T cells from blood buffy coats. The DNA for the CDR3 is TGTGCCAGTAGTATCCTCCCATACTTAACTAGTGATGACACCGGGGAGCTGTTTTTT. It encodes CASSILPYLTSDDTGELFF.